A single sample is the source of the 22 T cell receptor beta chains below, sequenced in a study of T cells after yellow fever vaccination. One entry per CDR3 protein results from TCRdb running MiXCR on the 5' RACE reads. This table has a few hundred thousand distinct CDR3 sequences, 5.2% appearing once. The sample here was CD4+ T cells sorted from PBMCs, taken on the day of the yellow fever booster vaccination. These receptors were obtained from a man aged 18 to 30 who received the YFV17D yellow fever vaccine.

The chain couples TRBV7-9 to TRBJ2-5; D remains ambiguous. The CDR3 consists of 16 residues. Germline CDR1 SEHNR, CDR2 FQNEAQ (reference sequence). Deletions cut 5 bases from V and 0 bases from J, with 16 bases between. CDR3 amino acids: CASSVIGVGYQETQYF. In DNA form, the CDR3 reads TGTGCCAGCAGCGTAATCGGCGTTGGATACCAAGAGACCCAGTACTTC.

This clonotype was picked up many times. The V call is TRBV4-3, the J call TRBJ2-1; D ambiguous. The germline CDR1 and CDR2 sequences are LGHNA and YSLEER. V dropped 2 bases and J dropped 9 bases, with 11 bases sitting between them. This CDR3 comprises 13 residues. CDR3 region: CASSQPRWGEQFF. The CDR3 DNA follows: TGCGCCAGCAGCCAACCTAGATGGGGTGAGCAGTTCTTC.

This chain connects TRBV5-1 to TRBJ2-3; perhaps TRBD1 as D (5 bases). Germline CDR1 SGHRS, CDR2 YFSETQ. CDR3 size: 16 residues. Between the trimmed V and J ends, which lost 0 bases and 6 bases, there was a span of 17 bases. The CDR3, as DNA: TGCGCCAGCAGCTTGGGGGGTATTCCAGGGAAGGATACGCAGTATTTT. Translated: CASSLGGIPGKDTQYF.

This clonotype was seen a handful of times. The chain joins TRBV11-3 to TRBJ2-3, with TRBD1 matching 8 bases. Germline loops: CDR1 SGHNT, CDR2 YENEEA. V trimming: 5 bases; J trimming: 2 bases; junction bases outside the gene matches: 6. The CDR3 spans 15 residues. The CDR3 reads CASSGQGGSTDTQYF. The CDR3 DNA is TGTGCCAGCAGCGGACAGGGAGGCTCCACAGATACGCAGTATTTT.

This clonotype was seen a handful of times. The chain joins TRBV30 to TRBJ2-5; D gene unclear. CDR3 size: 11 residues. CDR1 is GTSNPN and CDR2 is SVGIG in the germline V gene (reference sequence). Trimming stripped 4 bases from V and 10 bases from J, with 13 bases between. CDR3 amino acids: CAWTAAYGQYF. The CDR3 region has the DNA TGTGCCTGGACGGCGGCCTACGGCCAGTACTTC.

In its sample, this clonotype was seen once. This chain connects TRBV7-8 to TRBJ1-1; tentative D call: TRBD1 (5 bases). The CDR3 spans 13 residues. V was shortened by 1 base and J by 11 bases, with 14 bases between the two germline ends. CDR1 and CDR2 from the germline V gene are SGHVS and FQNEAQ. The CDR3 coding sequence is TGTGCCAGCAGCTTAGAACAGGCCCGTGCTGCTTTCTTT. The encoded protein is CASSLEQARAAFF.

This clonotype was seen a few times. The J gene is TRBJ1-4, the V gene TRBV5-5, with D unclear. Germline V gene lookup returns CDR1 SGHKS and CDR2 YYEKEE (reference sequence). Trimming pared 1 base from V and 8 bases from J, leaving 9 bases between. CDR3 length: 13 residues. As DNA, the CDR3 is TGTGCCAGCAGCTTGATTGGCCCAGAAAAACTGTTTTTT. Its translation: CASSLIGPEKLFF.

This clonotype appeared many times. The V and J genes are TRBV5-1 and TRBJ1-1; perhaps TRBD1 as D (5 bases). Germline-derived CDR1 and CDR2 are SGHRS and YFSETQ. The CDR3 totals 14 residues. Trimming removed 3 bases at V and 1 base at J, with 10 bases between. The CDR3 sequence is CASSSGHSNTEAFF. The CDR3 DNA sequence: TGCGCCAGCAGCTCTGGACACTCGAACACTGAAGCTTTCTTT.

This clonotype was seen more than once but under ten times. The CDR3 region is CASSFRQMIQETQYF. CDR3 sequence (DNA): TGCGCCAGCAGCTTTCGGCAGATGATTCAAGAGACCCAGTACTTC. This sequence joins TRBV5-1 and TRBJ2-5; D not certain. The ends were cut back, 2 bases at V and 2 bases at J, with 13 bases in the middle. The V gene's germline CDR1 is SGHRS and CDR2 YFSETQ. CDR3 length: 15 amino acids.

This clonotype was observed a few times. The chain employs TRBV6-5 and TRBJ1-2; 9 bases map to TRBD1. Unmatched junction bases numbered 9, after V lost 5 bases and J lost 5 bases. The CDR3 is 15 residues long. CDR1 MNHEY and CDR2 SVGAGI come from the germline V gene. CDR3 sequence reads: CASSNRQGEGYGYTF. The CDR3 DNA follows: TGTGCCAGCAGTAATAGACAGGGGGAGGGGTATGGCTACACCTTC.

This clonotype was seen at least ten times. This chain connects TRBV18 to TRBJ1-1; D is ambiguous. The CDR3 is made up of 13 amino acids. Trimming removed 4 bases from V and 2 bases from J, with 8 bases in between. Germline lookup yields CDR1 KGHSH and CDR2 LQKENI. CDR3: CASSLQHNTEAFF. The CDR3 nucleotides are TGTGCCAGCTCACTACAGCACAACACTGAAGCTTTCTTT.

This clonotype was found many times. The DNA of the CDR3 is TGTGCCAACCCGGGACTAGCTTACAATGAGCAGTTCTTC. Encoded protein: CANPGLAYNEQFF. This chain uses TRBV12-3 or TRBV12-4 with TRBJ2-1; 9 bases are shared with TRBD2. V gave up 10 bases and J gave up 4 bases; unmatched junction bases: 5. CDR3 length: 13 residues.

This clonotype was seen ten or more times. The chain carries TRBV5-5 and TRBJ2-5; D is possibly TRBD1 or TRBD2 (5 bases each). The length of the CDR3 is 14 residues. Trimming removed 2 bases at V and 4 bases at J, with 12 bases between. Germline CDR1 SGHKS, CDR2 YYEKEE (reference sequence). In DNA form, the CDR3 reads TGTGCCAGCAGCTTCCTAGGGGCGGGAGAGACCCAGTACTTC. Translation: CASSFLGAGETQYF.

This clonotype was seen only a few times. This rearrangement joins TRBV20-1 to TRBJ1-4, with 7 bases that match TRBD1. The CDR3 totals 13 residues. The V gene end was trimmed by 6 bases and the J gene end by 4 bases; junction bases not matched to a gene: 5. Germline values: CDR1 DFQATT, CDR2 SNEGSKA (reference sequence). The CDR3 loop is CSAQGQINEKLFF. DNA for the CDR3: TGCAGTGCCCAGGGACAGATTAATGAAAAACTGTTTTTT.

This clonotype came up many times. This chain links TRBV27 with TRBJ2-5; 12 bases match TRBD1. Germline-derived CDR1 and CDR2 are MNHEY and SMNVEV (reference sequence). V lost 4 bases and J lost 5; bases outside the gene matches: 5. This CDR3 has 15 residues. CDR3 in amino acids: CASSSGTGGVETQYF. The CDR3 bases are TGTGCCAGCAGTTCGGGGACAGGGGGCGTGGAGACCCAGTACTTC.

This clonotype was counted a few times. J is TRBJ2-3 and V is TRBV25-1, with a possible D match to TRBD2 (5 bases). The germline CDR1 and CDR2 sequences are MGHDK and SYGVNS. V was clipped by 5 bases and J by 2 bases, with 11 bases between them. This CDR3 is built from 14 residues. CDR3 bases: TGTGCCAGCAGTAAGGAGGAATTCACAGATACGCAGTATTTT. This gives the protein CASSKEEFTDTQYF.

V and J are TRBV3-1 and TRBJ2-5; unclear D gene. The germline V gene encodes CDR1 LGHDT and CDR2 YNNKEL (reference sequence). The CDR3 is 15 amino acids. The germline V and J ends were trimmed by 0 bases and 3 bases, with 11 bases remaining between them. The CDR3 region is CASSQELAGEETQYF. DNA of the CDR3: TGTGCCAGCAGCCAAGAGTTAGCCGGAGAAGAGACCCAGTACTTC.

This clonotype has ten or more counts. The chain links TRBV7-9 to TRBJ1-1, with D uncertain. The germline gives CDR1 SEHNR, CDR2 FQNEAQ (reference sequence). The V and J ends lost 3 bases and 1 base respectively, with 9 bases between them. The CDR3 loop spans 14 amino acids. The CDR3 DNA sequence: TGTGCCAGCAGCTTCCATTCGACGAACACTGAAGCTTTCTTT. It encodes CASSFHSTNTEAFF.

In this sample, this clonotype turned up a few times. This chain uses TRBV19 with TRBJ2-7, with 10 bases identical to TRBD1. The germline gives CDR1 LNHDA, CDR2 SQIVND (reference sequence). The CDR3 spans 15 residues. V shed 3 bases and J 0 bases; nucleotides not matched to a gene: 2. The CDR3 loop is CASSIWTGGSYEQYF. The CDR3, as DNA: TGTGCCAGTAGTATTTGGACAGGGGGCTCCTACGAGCAGTACTTC.

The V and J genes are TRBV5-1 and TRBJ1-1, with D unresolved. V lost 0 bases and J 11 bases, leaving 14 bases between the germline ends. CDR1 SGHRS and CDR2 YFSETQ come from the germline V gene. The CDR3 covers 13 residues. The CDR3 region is CASSLDVSGSAFF. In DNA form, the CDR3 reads TGCGCCAGCAGCTTGGACGTTAGCGGGTCGGCTTTCTTT. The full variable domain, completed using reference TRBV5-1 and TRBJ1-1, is KAGVTQTPRYLIKTRGQQVTLSCSPISGHRSVSWYQQTPGQGLQFLFEYFSETQRNKGNFPGRFSGRQFSNSRSEMNVSTLELGDSALYLCASSLDVSGSAFFGQGTRLTVV.

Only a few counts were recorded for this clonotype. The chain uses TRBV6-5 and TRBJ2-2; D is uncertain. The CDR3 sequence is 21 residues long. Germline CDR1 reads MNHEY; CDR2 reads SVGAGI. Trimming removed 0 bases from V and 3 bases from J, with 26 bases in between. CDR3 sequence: CASSYSRFGVDGGMDTGELFF. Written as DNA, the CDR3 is TGTGCCAGCAGTTACTCGAGGTTTGGGGTAGACGGCGGTATGGACACCGGGGAGCTGTTTTTT.

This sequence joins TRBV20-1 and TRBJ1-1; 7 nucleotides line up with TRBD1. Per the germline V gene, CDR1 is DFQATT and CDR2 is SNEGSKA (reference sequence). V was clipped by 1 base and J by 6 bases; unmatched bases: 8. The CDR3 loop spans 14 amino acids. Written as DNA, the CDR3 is TGCAGTGCTAGAGTTGCAGGGGGAGTTGCTGAAGCTTTCTTT. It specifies CSARVAGGVAEAFF.